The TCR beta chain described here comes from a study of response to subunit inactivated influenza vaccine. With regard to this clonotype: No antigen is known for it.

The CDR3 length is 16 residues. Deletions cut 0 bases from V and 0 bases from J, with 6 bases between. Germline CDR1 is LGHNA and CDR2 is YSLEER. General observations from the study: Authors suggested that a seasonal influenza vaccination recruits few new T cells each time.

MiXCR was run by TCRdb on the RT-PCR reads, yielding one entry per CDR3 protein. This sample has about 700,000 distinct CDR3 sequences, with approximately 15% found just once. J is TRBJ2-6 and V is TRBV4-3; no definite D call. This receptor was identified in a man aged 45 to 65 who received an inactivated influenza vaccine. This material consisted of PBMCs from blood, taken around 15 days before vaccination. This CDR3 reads CASSQESTSGANVLTF. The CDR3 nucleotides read TGCGCCAGCAGCCAAGAGTCAACCTCTGGGGCCAACGTCCTGACTTTC.